This is a list of T cell receptor beta chains from one sample in a study of blood T cell repertoires in COVID-19. Repertoires were generated with immunoSEQ multiplex PCR, while TCRdb's copy carries only in-frame clones and drops some. Among some 260,000 clones listed, about 80% were seen once. Material: PBMCs or T cells enriched from blood (not recorded which). These receptors were obtained from a man aged 25-40 years with acute COVID-19. CDR3s include the opening cysteine and the closing phenylalanine or tryptophan. A D gene is named only where the DNA matches it firmly. Clone size is stated in some rows and not others, as once, few, many or a class when expanded.

V gene	J gene	clone size	D gene	CDR3 protein	CDR3 DNA
TRBV7-2	TRBJ1-1	NA	TRBD1	CASSSSLGTGEKAFF	TGTGCCAGCAGCTCTTCCCTCGGGACAGGAGAAAAAGCTTTCTTT
TRBV19	TRBJ1-2	NA	NA	CASSISSGSRAGYTF	TGTGCCAGTAGTATATCCTCCGGGAGCCGAGCTGGCTACACCTTC
TRBV5-4	TRBJ2-5	NA	TRBD2	CASSFFSGNQETQYF	TGTGCCAGCAGCTTTTTTAGCGGGAACCAAGAGACCCAGTACTTC
TRBV30	TRBJ1-2	NA	NA	CAWYHQGFYGYTF	TGTGCCTGGTACCATCAGGGGTTCTATGGCTACACCTTC
TRBV6-5	TRBJ1-1	NA	NA	CASSSISDLNTEAFF	TGTGCCAGCAGTTCGATTAGCGACCTGAACACTGAAGCTTTCTTT
TRBV5-6	TRBJ1-5	NA	NA	CASGISQSQPQHF	TGTGCCAGCGGAATTTCACAGAGTCAGCCCCAGCATTTT
TRBV18	TRBJ2-3	NA	NA	CASSVTPDTQYF	TGTGCCAGCTCAGTTACTCCCGATACGCAGTATTTT
TRBV6-2/TRBV6-3	TRBJ1-6	NA	TRBD1	CASSYIGQGVDSPLHF	TGTGCCAGCAGTTACATCGGACAGGGGGTGGATTCACCCCTCCACTTT
TRBV7-2	TRBJ1-2	NA	TRBD1	CASSQGQNYGYTF	TGTGCCAGCAGCCAGGGACAGAACTATGGCTACACCTTC
TRBV2	TRBJ2-5	once	NA	CASSPPYGASQTQYF	TGTGCCAGCAGTCCTCCGTACGGTGCTAGTCAGACCCAGTACTTC
TRBV5-4	TRBJ1-2	NA	NA	CASSLAGRGYTF	TGTGCCAGCAGCTTGGCGGGTAGGGGCTACACCTTC
TRBV27	TRBJ1-1	NA	NA	CASSFGGKGEAFF	TGTGCCAGCAGTTTCGGAGGAAAAGGGGAAGCTTTCTTT
TRBV5-6	TRBJ1-2	NA	NA	CASSAASYGYTF	TGTGCCAGCAGCGCCGCGAGCTATGGCTACACCTTC
TRBV11-3	TRBJ1-1	NA	NA	CASSSGDSGFSTEAFF	TGTGCCAGCAGCTCTGGAGACTCAGGGTTTTCCACTGAAGCTTTCTTT
TRBV5-4	TRBJ1-4	NA	TRBD1	CASSLGRGREKLFF	TGTGCCAGCAGCTTGGGCAGGGGGCGGGAAAAACTGTTTTTT
TRBV7-9	TRBJ2-3	NA	TRBD2	CASRLVAGYTDTQYF	TGTGCCAGCAGATTAGTAGCGGGGTACACAGATACGCAGTATTTT
TRBV28	TRBJ1-2	once	NA	CASTLERVYGYTF	TGTGCCAGCACTCTGGAGAGGGTCTATGGCTACACCTTC
TRBV24-1	TRBJ1-1	NA	NA	CATSDSRGLNTEAFF	TGTGCCACCAGTGACTCCAGGGGACTGAACACTGAAGCTTTCTTT
TRBV7-2	TRBJ1-6	NA	NA	CASSFQQAGRRIFSPLHF	TGTGCCAGCAGCTTTCAGCAAGCGGGACGCCGAATCTTTTCACCCCTCCACTTT
TRBV19	TRBJ1-4	NA	NA	CASSIAGVWRLFF	TGTGCCAGTAGTATAGCGGGGGTGTGGAGACTGTTTTTT
TRBV9	TRBJ2-1	NA	NA	CASSPTSVYNEQFF	TGTGCCAGCAGCCCGACTAGTGTCTACAATGAGCAGTTCTTC
TRBV6-1	TRBJ2-1	NA	TRBD1	CASSEQGQGWEQFF	TGTGCCAGCAGTGAACAGGGACAGGGGTGGGAGCAGTTCTTC
TRBV5-1	TRBJ2-1	NA	TRBD1	CASSKRQGAINNEQFF	TGCGCCAGCAGCAAGCGACAGGGGGCAATCAACAATGAGCAGTTCTTC
TRBV29-1	TRBJ2-2	NA	NA	CSVDLTGITGELFF	TGCAGCGTGGATCTAACAGGGATCACCGGGGAGCTGTTTTTT
TRBV18	TRBJ2-1	few	TRBD2	CASSPGLANYNEQFF	TGTGCCAGCTCGCCGGGACTAGCTAACTACAATGAGCAGTTCTTC
TRBV10-2	TRBJ1-6	NA	TRBD1	CASRRDSSYNSPLHF	TGCGCCAGCAGGAGGGACAGCTCCTATAATTCACCCCTCCACTTT
TRBV11-3	TRBJ1-1	few	TRBD1	CASSLGQGATEAFF	TGTGCCAGCAGCTTAGGACAGGGGGCAACTGAAGCTTTCTTT
TRBV5-5	TRBJ1-2	few	NA	CASSPWEGVVRGYTF	TGTGCCAGCAGTCCATGGGAGGGTGTGGTACGCGGCTACACCTTC
TRBV2	TRBJ2-2	NA	NA	CASSESGPLNTGELFF	TGTGCCAGCAGTGAATCAGGCCCCTTGAACACCGGGGAGCTGTTTTTT
TRBV7-9	TRBJ1-2	NA	TRBD1	CASERDRNYGYTF	TGTGCCAGCGAAAGGGACAGGAACTATGGCTACACCTTC
TRBV11-2	TRBJ2-1	NA	TRBD2	CASSLGLATSSYNEQFF	TGTGCCAGCAGCTTAGGACTAGCGACGAGCTCCTACAATGAGCAGTTCTTC
TRBV5-1	TRBJ1-1	NA	TRBD1	CASSLDGQGATEAFF	TGTGCCAGCAGCTTGGATGGACAGGGGGCTACTGAAGCTTTCTTT
TRBV18	TRBJ2-5	NA	NA	CASSPPNQRETQYF	TGTGCCAGCTCACCACCAAACCAGCGGGAGACCCAGTACTTC
TRBV5-1	TRBJ2-3	NA	TRBD1	CASSFGQGARGTDTQYF	TGCGCCAGCAGCTTTGGACAGGGGGCGCGCGGCACAGATACGCAGTATTTT
TRBV7-6	TRBJ1-3	NA	NA	CASSLYGSDSGNTIYF	TGTGCCAGCAGCTTGTATGGCTCCGACTCTGGAAACACCATATATTTT
TRBV11-2	TRBJ2-2	NA	NA	CASSSQTTGELFF	TGTGCCAGCAGCTCCCAGACTACCGGGGAGCTGTTTTTT
TRBV5-4	TRBJ2-2	NA	NA	CASSLERGFGELFF	TGTGCCAGCAGCTTAGAAAGGGGTTTCGGGGAGCTGTTTTTT
TRBV28	TRBJ1-2	NA	TRBD1	CASSPTGAYGYTF	TGTGCCAGCAGTCCGACAGGGGCCTATGGCTACACCTTC
TRBV11-3	TRBJ1-6	NA	NA	CASSGPLNSPLHF	TGTGCCAGCAGCGGGCCTTTAAATTCACCCCTCCACTTT
TRBV19	TRBJ1-4	many	TRBD1	CASSKLDRAANEKLFF	TGTGCCAGTAGTAAATTGGACAGGGCTGCTAATGAAAAACTGTTTTTT
TRBV24-1	TRBJ2-1	NA	TRBD1	CATSDGTGYNEQFF	TGTGCCACCAGTGATGGGACAGGGTACAATGAGCAGTTCTTC
TRBV19	TRBJ1-2	NA	NA	CASSGRTYGYTF	TGTGCCAGTTCCGGCAGGACATATGGCTACACCTTC
TRBV11-2	TRBJ2-5	NA	NA	CASSLDLMGQRQETQYF	TGTGCCAGCAGCTTAGATCTTATGGGACAAAGGCAAGAGACCCAGTACTTC
TRBV5-5	TRBJ1-1	NA	NA	CASSPGGILEAFF	TGTGCCAGCAGCCCGGGAGGGATCCTTGAAGCTTTCTTT
TRBV21-1	TRBJ1-5	once	NA	CASRTGRRVLLDLSNQPQHF	TGTGCCAGCAGAACCGGACGGAGGGTCTTGTTAGACCTTAGCAATCAGCCCCAGCATTTT
TRBV10-3	TRBJ2-5	once	TRBD1	CATEDRGEETQYF	TGTGCCACCGAAGACAGGGGGGAAGAGACCCAGTACTTC
TRBV5-1	TRBJ2-5	NA	TRBD1	CASSSGTGYETQYF	TGCGCCAGCAGCTCCGGGACAGGTTATGAGACCCAGTACTTC
TRBV4-1	TRBJ2-4	NA	TRBD1	CASSQPPGQVSKNIQYF	TGCGCCAGCAGCCAGCCTCCGGGACAGGTTTCCAAAAACATTCAGTACTTC